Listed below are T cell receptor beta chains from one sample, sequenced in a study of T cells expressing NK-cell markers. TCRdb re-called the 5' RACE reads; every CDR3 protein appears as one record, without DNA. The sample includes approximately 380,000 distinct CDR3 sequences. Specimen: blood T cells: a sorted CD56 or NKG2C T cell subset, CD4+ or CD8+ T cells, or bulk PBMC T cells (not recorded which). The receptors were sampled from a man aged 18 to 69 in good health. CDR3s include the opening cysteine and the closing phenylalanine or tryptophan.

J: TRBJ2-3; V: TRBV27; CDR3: CASRRRDRENTQYF
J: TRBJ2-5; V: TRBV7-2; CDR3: CASTRGGFQETQYF
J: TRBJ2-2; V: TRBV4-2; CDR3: CASSAEGGGELFF
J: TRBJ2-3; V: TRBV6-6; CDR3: CAGGAGGPARQYF
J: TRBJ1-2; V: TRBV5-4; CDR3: CASSLYRGLNGYTF
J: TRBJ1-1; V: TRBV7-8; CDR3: CASSSSRGGTINPTEAFF
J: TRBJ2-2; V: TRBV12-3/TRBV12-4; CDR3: CASSLHEAGAGELFF
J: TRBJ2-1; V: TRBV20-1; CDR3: CSAWLAGHNEQFF
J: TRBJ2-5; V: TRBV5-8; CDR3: CASSFQGTETQYF
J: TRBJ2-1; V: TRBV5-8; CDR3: CASSVEWGRSSYNEQFF
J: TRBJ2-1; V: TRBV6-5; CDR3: CASSTDRSGGRNEQFF
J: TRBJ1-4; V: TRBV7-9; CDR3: CASSLGGAREKLFF
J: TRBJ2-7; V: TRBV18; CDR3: CASSPPAGTGSHEQYF
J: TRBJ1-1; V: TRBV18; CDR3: CASSPQNGQGTEAFF
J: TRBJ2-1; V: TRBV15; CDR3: CATGQGSYNEQFF
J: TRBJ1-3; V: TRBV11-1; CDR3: CASSRRDRTRRSGNTIYF
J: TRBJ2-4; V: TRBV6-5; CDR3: CASSSDTGGKNIQYF
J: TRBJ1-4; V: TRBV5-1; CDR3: CASSRPETTNEKLFF
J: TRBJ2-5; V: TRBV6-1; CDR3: CASSEAVSVSETQYF
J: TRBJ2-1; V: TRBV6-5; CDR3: CASSSRTSRTNEQFF
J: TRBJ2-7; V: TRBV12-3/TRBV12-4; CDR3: CASSRGVDEQYF
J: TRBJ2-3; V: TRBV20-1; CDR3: CRGQLGADTQYF
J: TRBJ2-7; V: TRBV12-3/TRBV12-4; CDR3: CASSLSSGGTILYEQYF
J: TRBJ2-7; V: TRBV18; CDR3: CASSPSRGDTYEQYF
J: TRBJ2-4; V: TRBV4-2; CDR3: CASSQEDIAGAKNIQYF
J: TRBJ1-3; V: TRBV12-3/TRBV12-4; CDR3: CASRPSAGNTIYF
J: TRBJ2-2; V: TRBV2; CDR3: CASRRTGENTGELFF
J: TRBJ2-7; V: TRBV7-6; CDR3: CASSLAGVQYEQYF
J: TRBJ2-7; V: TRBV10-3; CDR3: CATSGQGIGEQYF
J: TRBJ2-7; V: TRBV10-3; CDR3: CAISEGGAEQYF
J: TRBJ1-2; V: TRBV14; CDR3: CASSPSGRRGGYTF
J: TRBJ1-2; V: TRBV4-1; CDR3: CASSQDFENNYGYTF
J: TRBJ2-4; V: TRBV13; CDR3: CASSTSTVAKNIQYF
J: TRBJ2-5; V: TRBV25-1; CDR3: CASQEGGSLRETQYF
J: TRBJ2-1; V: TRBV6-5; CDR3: CASSYSGTGLGEQFF
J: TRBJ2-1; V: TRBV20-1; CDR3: CSARDNSGGALDEQFF
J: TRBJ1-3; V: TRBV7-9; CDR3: CASSLESSGNTIYF
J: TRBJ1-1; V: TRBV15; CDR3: CATSREQLTDEAFF
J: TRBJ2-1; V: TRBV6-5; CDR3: CASSYSNFRLTPGYNEQFF
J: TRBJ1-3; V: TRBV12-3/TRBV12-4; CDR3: CASRAQGNTIYF
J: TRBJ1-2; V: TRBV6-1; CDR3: CASSERQGVNYGYTF
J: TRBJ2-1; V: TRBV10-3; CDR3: CAISEWANPYNEQFF
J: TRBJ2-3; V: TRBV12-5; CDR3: CASAERISTDTQYF
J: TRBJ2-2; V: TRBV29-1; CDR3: CSVTGLAFLDTGELFF
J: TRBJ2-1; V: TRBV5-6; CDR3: CASVKGLALDNEQFF
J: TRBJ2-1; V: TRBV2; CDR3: CASKASSYNEQFF
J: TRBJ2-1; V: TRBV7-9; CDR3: CASSSTRGNEQFF
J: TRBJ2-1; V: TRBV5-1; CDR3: CASSFTVRTSGASSYNEQFF
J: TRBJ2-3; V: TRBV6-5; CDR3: CASSYERGSTDTQYF
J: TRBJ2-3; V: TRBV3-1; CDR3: CASSQAWDFSSTDTQYF
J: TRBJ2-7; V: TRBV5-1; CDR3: CASSLLEFTDEQYF
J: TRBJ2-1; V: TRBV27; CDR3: CASRGLERYNEQFF
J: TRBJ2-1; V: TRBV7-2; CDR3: CASSFRGGSYNEQFF
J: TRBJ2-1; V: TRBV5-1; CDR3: CASSFGSGGERVEQFF
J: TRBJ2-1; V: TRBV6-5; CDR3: CASSATNRGGYNEQFF
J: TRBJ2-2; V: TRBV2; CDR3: CASSIQRVDGELFF
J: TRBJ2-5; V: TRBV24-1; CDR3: CATSGTSGGQETQYF